This T cell receptor beta chain is from a study of T cell repertoires in cytomegalovirus infection. In the study overall: Public TCR beta signatures were indicative of both CMV infection and a matching HLA type.

The sample holds many counts of this clonotype. Its cognate antigen is unknown. General study results and limits: It was HLA-C-restricted CMV-specific TCR beta clonotypes that dominated the response ex vivo.

TCRdb re-called the reads with MiXCR, one entry per CDR3 protein. The data hold approximately 290,000 distinct CDR3 sequences, with roughly 23% observed a single time. Sequenced sample: PBMCs. This TCR came from a human donor in good health (CMV status not recorded). Some clones in this sample may be carry-over from other donors' samples.

The CDR3 sequence is CASSIRFNQPQHF. DNA of the CDR3: TGTGCCAGCAGTATAAGGTTCAATCAGCCCCAGCATTTT. V usage is TRBV7-2 and J usage is TRBJ1-5; the D is unclear. Germline V gene data show CDR1 as SGHTA and CDR2 as FQGNSA. Between the trimmed V and J ends, which lost 6 bases and 3 bases, there was a span of 9 bases. The CDR3 consists of 13 residues.